This T cell receptor beta chain was recovered during a study of blood T cell repertoires in COVID-19 (dated by TCRdb to the early 2020s). General notes on the study: Collaborator samples came from the United States, Italy and Spain and covered acute and convalescent phases of COVID-19. The material from the prospective study consisted of cDNA or gDNA derived from T cells, B-cell-depleted T cells, or PBMCs. The samples were drawn from the first 160 participants of the ongoing ImmuneRACE study and from about 1,200 subjects provided by 6 global collaborators. A freely available public database, intended as a resource for researchers studying the immune response to SARS-CoV-2, is where the repertoires were released. Where available, HLA class I and class II types were obtained from metadata supplied by the sample provider rather than from assay-based typing. Sample metadata almost always included a de-identified subject ID, COVID-19 status, age in years and sex. The dataset comprised deeply sampled blood TCRbeta repertoires from subjects exposed to, actively infected with, or recovered from COVID-19.

The immunoSEQ Assay, a bias-controlled multiplex PCR, was used to amplify TCRbeta CDR3 regions from genomic DNA. Regarding the original processing steps: The number of nucleated cells in each sample was estimated from the amplification of reference gene primers within the assay. To quantify the absolute abundance of each unique TCRbeta CDR3 rearrangement, sequence reads were collapsed and filtered. For each sample, productive Simpson clonality was calculated as the square root of Simpson's diversity index across productive rearrangements. TCRdb stores this immuneACCESS table with in-frame sequences only. Part of the clones is absent; in the studies checked, under half of the shortfall reflects unresolved V genes, and no reason is known for the rest. V and J calls plus clone size are reproduced from that table; the DNA served to infer D and trimming. The sample table shows 330,000 or so clones, and about nine tenths are seen once. Approximately 0.93% of the sample goes to the ten largest clones.

Overall results and qualifications from the work: The amount of clinical and demographic metadata varied by source and participant and was provided uncurated.

On this clone: Its antigen is currently not known. No clone much larger than this one lies a single base away; base qualities are absent.

Participants in the prospective study were aged about 18 to 100 years, lived in over 20 United States geographic areas, and enrolled through a virtual design. In the prospective study, participants were assigned to cohorts based on the clinical history participants reported in a screening survey and a study questionnaire. Exposed participants were defined as having been in contact with someone with a PCR-confirmed or clinician-diagnosed COVID-19 case within 2 weeks of study entry. In the prospective study, whole blood, serum and a nasopharyngeal or oropharyngeal swab were collected from each participant by mobile phlebotomists. Prospective study participants could optionally give additional blood draws and questionnaires over an approximately two-month period. Before DNA extraction, prospective study blood samples were shipped either frozen or at room temperature. This sequence originates from a woman younger than 45 who had been exposed to COVID-19. Material: PBMCs or T cells enriched from blood (not recorded which).

CDR3 loop: CASSPDRGNTGELFF. The nucleotides read TGCGCCAGCAGCCCTGACAGGGGGAACACCGGGGAGCTGTTTTTT. The rearrangement joined TRBV5-1 to TRBJ2-2; 8 junctional bases match TRBD1. Germline trimming: 4 bases from V, 1 base from J; junction bases outside gene matches: 3. CDR1 SGHRS and CDR2 YFSETQ are derived from the germline V gene. There are 15 amino acids in the CDR3, from cysteine to phenylalanine inclusive. The sequence is cut down to CDR3 DNA, 45 bases in frame from base 1.